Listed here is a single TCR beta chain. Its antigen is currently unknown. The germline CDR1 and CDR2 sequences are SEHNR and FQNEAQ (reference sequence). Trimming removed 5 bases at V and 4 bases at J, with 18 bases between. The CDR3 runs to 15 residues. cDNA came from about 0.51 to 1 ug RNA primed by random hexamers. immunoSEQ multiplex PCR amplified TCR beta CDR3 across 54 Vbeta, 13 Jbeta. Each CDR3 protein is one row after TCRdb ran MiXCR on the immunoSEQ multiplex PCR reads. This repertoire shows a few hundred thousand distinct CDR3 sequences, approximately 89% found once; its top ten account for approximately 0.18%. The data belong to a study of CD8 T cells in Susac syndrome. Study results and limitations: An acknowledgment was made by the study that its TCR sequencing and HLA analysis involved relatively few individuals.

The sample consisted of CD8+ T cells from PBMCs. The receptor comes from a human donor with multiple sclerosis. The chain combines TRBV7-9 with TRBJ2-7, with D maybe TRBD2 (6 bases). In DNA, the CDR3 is TGTGCCAGCAGCAACACCCGGGACTTATCGTACGAGCAGTACTTC. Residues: CASSNTRDLSYEQYF.